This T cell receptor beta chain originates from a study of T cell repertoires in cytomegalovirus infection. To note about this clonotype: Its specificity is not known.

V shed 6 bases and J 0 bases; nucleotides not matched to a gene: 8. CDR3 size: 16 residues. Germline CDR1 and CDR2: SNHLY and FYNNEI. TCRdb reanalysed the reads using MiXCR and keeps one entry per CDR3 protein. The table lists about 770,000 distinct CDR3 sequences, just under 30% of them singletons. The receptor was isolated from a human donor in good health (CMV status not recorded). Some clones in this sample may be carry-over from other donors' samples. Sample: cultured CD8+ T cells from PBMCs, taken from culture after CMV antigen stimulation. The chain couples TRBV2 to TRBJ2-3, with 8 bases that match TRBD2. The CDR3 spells CASRGLAGHSTDTQYF. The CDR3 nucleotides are TGTGCCAGCAGGGGGCTAGCGGGCCATAGCACAGATACGCAGTATTTT.